The 20 T cell receptor beta chains in this list originate from one sample, sequenced in a study of T cell repertoires in cytomegalovirus infection. TCRdb reprocessed the reads via MiXCR and lists one record per CDR3 protein. The sample records some 500,000 distinct CDR3 sequences, 40% being singletons. Which antigens these TCRs recognize remains unknown. The source material was cultured PBMCs, sampled from culture after CMV antigen stimulation. The receptors shown here come from a human donor in good health (CMV status not recorded). Some clones in this sample may be carry-over from other donors' samples.

The chain is built from TRBV6-6 and TRBJ2-7; TRBD1 might be the D (5 bases). The closer fit of TRBJ2-5 to the DNA end suggests the J call may be wrong. From germline, CDR1 is MNHNY and CDR2 SVGAGI (reference sequence). This CDR3 has 14 residues. The CDR3 region is CASSYQGAPETQYF. Written as DNA, the CDR3 is TGTGCCAGCAGTTACCAAGGGGCACCAGAGACCCAGTACTTC.

This sequence joins TRBV27 and TRBJ1-2; 9 bases match TRBD1. Germline V lookup: CDR1 MNHEY, CDR2 SMNVEV (reference sequence). There are 14 residues in the CDR3. V lost 6 bases to trimming and J lost 4 bases; unmatched junction nucleotides: 6. This CDR3 is CASRGQGTGYGYTF. Written as DNA, the CDR3 is TGTGCCAGCAGGGGACAGGGAACAGGCTATGGCTACACCTTC.

This clonotype was counted only a few times. The V and J genes are TRBV7-2 and TRBJ2-3, with TRBD2 matching over 12 bases. The CDR3 is 17 residues long. Germline V lookup: CDR1 SGHTA, CDR2 FQGNSA. J was trimmed by 4 bases and V by 5 bases; bases with no gene match: 10. The CDR3: CASSKGGLAGLADTQYF. The CDR3 DNA reads as TGTGCCAGCAGCAAGGGGGGACTAGCGGGTTTGGCAGATACGCAGTATTTT.

This sequence joins TRBV5-1 and TRBJ2-2; 15 nucleotides line up with TRBD2. Germline V gene lookup returns CDR1 SGHRS and CDR2 YFSETQ. This CDR3 spans 18 amino acids. V shed 4 bases and J 0 bases; nucleotides not matched to a gene: 4. This CDR3 is CASSPGTSGGTNTGELFF. The CDR3, as DNA: TGCGCCAGCAGCCCAGGGACTAGCGGGGGGACGAACACCGGGGAGCTGTTTTTT.

The sample holds a few counts of this clonotype. The rearrangement links TRBV3-1 to TRBJ1-1, with no clear D. Germline V gene data show CDR1 as LGHDT and CDR2 as YNNKEL (reference sequence). The V end lost 1 base, the J end lost 10 bases, and 16 bases lay between the germline ends. This CDR3 has 14 residues. The CDR3 region is CASSQVALGLGAFF. The CDR3 nucleotides are TGTGCCAGCAGCCAAGTTGCTCTTGGGCTGGGAGCTTTCTTT.

In this sample, this clonotype turned up many times. The V and J genes are TRBV12-3 or TRBV12-4 and TRBJ1-5; D remains ambiguous. V shed 2 bases and J shed 7 bases, with 6 bases lying between them. CDR3 length: 12 amino acids. DNA of the CDR3: TGTGCCAGCAGTTTATATGGCCAGCCCCAGCATTTT. Amino acid sequence: CASSLYGQPQHF.

V and J are TRBV7-2 and TRBJ1-2; TRBD1 is a possible D gene (5 bases). V was pared by 5 bases and J by 1 base, with 17 bases between. Germline CDR1 reads SGHTA; CDR2 reads FQGNSA. CDR3 length: 16 residues. The CDR3 region has the DNA TGTGCCAGCAGCCCATACCGCCGGGGGAATAACTATGGCTACACCTTC. Translated: CASSPYRRGNNYGYTF.

The chain carries TRBV7-2 and TRBJ2-5; 8 nucleotides line up with TRBD1. Germline V gives CDR1 SGHTA, CDR2 FQGNSA. The CDR3 extends over 13 amino acids. The J segment lost 5 bases and the V segment lost 7 bases, leaving 6 bases of the junction unmatched. As DNA, the CDR3 is TGTGCCAGCACGGACAGGGACGAGGAGACCCAGTACTTC. Translating gives CASTDRDEETQYF.

The gene calls are TRBV20-1 and TRBJ1-2; possibly TRBD1 for D (5 bases). The CDR3 covers 10 residues. Trimming removed 5 bases at V and 8 bases at J, with 9 bases between. Germline CDR1 and CDR2: DFQATT and SNEGSKA (reference sequence). This chain's CDR3 is CSAQGRGYTF. CDR3 coding DNA: TGCAGTGCTCAGGGTCGGGGCTACACCTTC.

This clonotype was recorded a few times. This chain links TRBV6-1 with TRBJ1-6; D uncertain. Germline assignment: CDR1 MNHNS and CDR2 SASEGT. The length of the CDR3 is 18 residues. V lost 1 base to trimming and J lost 0 bases, with 13 bases between them. CDR3 residues: CASSEVELLSSYNSPLHF. In DNA, the CDR3 is TGTGCCAGCAGTGAAGTAGAACTCTTGAGCTCCTATAATTCACCCCTCCACTTT.

The chain uses TRBV10-3 and TRBJ2-3; maybe TRBD1 (7 bases). With 6 bases removed from V and 2 bases from J, the gap between germline ends came to 12 bases. There are 14 residues in the CDR3. Germline CDR1 and CDR2: ENHRY and SYGVKD. The CDR3 region has the DNA TGTGCCATCAGCCAGGGGGGCATCACAGATACGCAGTATTTT. This encodes CAISQGGITDTQYF.

This clonotype has only one observation. This rearrangement joins TRBV7-9 to TRBJ1-1; D is unclear. Looked up from germline, CDR1 is SEHNR and CDR2 is FQNEAQ (reference sequence). V lost 6 bases to trimming and J lost 3 bases, with 14 bases between them. The CDR3 is made up of 14 amino acids. The CDR3 bases are TGTGCCAGCAGAGAGCAACCTTTGGACACTGAAGCTTTCTTT. Protein product: CASREQPLDTEAFF.

This rearrangement joins TRBV10-3 to TRBJ2-7; D ambiguous. The CDR3 has 14 residues. In germline, CDR1 is ENHRY, CDR2 SYGVKD. V lost 0 bases to trimming and J lost 2 bases, with 8 bases between them. CDR3 residues: CAISESGGTYEQYF. The CDR3 nucleotides read TGTGCCATCAGTGAGTCGGGCGGAACCTACGAGCAGTACTTC.

The rearrangement links TRBV20-1 to TRBJ2-1, with D maybe TRBD2 (6 bases). V was trimmed by 6 bases and J by 7 bases, leaving 25 bases between them. Germline V gives CDR1 DFQATT, CDR2 SNEGSKA (reference sequence). CDR3 length: 16 amino acids. CDR3: CSARRILEGEGNEQFF. The CDR3 DNA reads as TGCAGTGCCAGACGAATTTTGGAGGGTGAAGGAAATGAGCAGTTCTTC.

This chain uses TRBV19 with TRBJ2-3; D is uncertain. This CDR3 region has 13 residues. CDR1 is LNHDA and CDR2 is SQIVND in the germline V gene (reference sequence). V was cut by 4 bases and J by 4 bases, with 9 bases left in between. CDR3 nucleotide sequence: TGTGCCAGTAGTAATCCTCCGGCAGATACGCAGTATTTT. Translating gives CASSNPPADTQYF.

The chain uses TRBV11-2 and TRBJ2-1; D is tentatively TRBD1 or TRBD2 (5 bases each). Germline loops: CDR1 SGHAT, CDR2 FQNNGV. Trimming removed 5 bases from V and 1 base from J, with 12 bases in between. The CDR3 sequence is 15 residues long. The CDR3, as DNA: TGTGCCAGCAGCCTCGTAGAGGGGTCCTACAATGAGCAGTTCTTC. It is translated as CASSLVEGSYNEQFF.

This clonotype was detected a few times. The rearrangement uses TRBV6-6 and TRBJ2-3; D may be TRBD1 (6 bases). Germline V CDR1 and CDR2: MNHNY, SVGAGI (reference sequence). The length of the CDR3 is 16 residues. Deletions cut 0 bases from V and 0 bases from J, with 10 bases between. CDR3 residues: CASSYSGGHSTDTQYF. CDR3 sequence (DNA): TGTGCCAGCAGTTACTCAGGGGGACATAGCACAGATACGCAGTATTTT.

V is TRBV12-3 or TRBV12-4 and J is TRBJ2-7; 11 positions agree with TRBD2. The V and J ends lost 5 bases and 4 bases, in that order; junction bases with no gene match: 7. CDR3 length: 15 residues. The CDR3 bases are TGTGCCAGCAGTGATAGCGGGAGGGGTATTTACGAGCAGTACTTC. This encodes CASSDSGRGIYEQYF.

The chain has TRBV10-3 and TRBJ2-1, with D uncertain. The CDR3 sequence is 12 residues long. Germline CDR1 ENHRY, CDR2 SYGVKD. The V and J ends lost 3 bases and 5 bases respectively, with 5 bases between them. The CDR3 DNA sequence: TGTGCCATCAGTGAATTCAACAATGAGCAGTTCTTC. This encodes CAISEFNNEQFF.

On this clonotype: The conserved closing phenylalanine or tryptophan is absent in this CDR3, likely reflecting a read error. The rearrangement links TRBV12-3 or TRBV12-4 to TRBJ2-7; 7 nucleotides align to TRBD2. The junction had 7 bases not matched to a gene; V was cut back by 8 bases and J by 6 bases. CDR3 length: 12 amino acids. This CDR3 reads CASGGGGGEQYL. The CDR3 region has the DNA TGTGCCAGCGGGGGGGGGGGGGGCGAGCAGTACTTG.